This record looks at one T cell receptor beta chain sequence and its context. A history of autoimmune disease or systemic immunosuppression excluded patients. TCRdb keeps only in-frame clones here, not all; method: immunoSEQ multiplex PCR. The data show tens of thousands of clones, roughly 91% seen once. The sample is drawn from a study of OX40 agonist ivuxolimab in advanced cancers. Study information: Patients received ivuxolimab, an intravenous treatment, every 2 weeks at 0.01 to 10 mg/kg.

The sequence was collected from an adult with an advanced solid tumor such as melanoma, head and neck, liver or kidney cancer. The input for sequencing was CD4+ or CD8+ T cells sorted from blood, taken in a trial of the OX40 agonist ivuxolimab.

The CDR3 nucleotides read TGTGCCAGCAGCCAAGCAGCTAACTATGGCTACACCTTC. It translates to CASSQAANYGYTF. The chain links TRBV4-2 to TRBJ1-2; D remains ambiguous. This CDR3 spans 13 amino acids. Trimming removed 1 base from V and 0 bases from J, with 3 bases in between. CDR1 and CDR2 (germline): LGHNA, YNFKEQ.